These 29 T cell receptor beta chains were all obtained from the same sample, sequenced in a study of T cells in Graves' hyperthyroidism and ophthalmopathy. The TCR beta CDR3 regions underwent amplification using RNA transcripts as the source. Using the HTBI primer set, a first-round RT-PCR was run on the TCR CDR3. Using its own MiXCR run on the multiplex PCR reads, TCRdb lists one record per CDR3 protein. The data show about 500,000 distinct CDR3 sequences, approximately 48% seen once. Specimen: peripheral blood or thyroid tissue (not recorded which). The source is an adult woman with Graves' disease, either hyperthyroidism or ophthalmopathy (not recorded which).

This clonotype appeared a few times. CDR3 loop: CASSELAVTEAFF. The CDR3 nucleotides are TGTGCCAGCAGTGAACTGGCAGTAACTGAAGCTTTCTTT. The V call is TRBV25-1, the J call TRBJ1-1; D gene uncertain. Trimming removed 2 bases from V and 5 bases from J, with 9 bases in between. The CDR3 is 13 residues long. The germline gives CDR1 MGHDK, CDR2 SYGVNS.

This clonotype was detected many times. This chain joins TRBV19 and TRBJ1-3; 7 bases align to TRBD1. The V gene end was trimmed by 5 bases and the J gene end by 0 bases; junction bases not matched to a gene: 7. Germline V gene data show CDR1 as LNHDA and CDR2 as SQIVND (reference sequence). CDR3 length: 16 residues. This CDR3 reads CASSAPGQSSGNTIYF. The CDR3 DNA reads as TGTGCCAGTAGTGCCCCGGGACAGTCCTCTGGAAACACCATATATTTT.

The chain has TRBV7-2 and TRBJ1-6; D unclear. V dropped 1 base and J dropped 9 bases, with 13 bases sitting between them. This CDR3 is 15 amino acids long. Per the germline V gene, CDR1 is SGHTA and CDR2 is FQGNSA. The CDR3 DNA follows: TGTGCCAGCAGCTTAGGCGGTCGGGAGCGTTCACCCCTCCACTTT. Translating it yields CASSLGGRERSPLHF.

The rearrangement links TRBV7-9 to TRBJ1-2; D gene unclear. The germline CDR1 and CDR2 sequences are SEHNR and FQNEAQ (reference sequence). The CDR3 is made up of 10 amino acids. Trimming took 5 bases from V and 13 from J, leaving 11 bases between them. CDR3 region: CASSLGGVTF. The CDR3 region has the DNA TGTGCCAGCAGCCTGGGTGGGGTCACCTTC.

This clonotype occurred a few times. This sequence joins TRBV2 and TRBJ1-2; 8 nucleotides match TRBD1. CDR1 and CDR2 (germline): SNHLY, FYNNEI. There are 12 residues in the CDR3. Trimming cost V 4 bases and J 6 bases; bases outside gene matches: 1. DNA for the CDR3: TGTGCCAGCAGTGTACAGGGGGATGGCTACACCTTC. The encoded protein is CASSVQGDGYTF.

The chain links TRBV11-2 to TRBJ2-7; tentatively, D is TRBD2 (5 bases). V was clipped by 1 base and J by 0 bases, with 13 bases between them. Germline V gene sequence: CDR1 SGHAT, CDR2 FQNNGV. The CDR3 has 16 amino acids. CDR3 protein: CASSLGLGGRSYEQYF. The CDR3 nucleotides read TGTGCCAGCAGCTTAGGTCTTGGCGGGCGCTCCTACGAGCAGTACTTC.

The chain joins TRBV29-1 to TRBJ1-3; D call uncertain. CDR1 SQVTM and CDR2 ANQGSEA come from the germline V gene. Trimming stripped 4 bases from V and 4 bases from J, with 11 bases between. CDR3 size: 13 residues. For the CDR3, the DNA is TGCAGCGTTGCAGATTCCTGGGGAAACACCATATATTTT. This sequence encodes CSVADSWGNTIYF.

This clonotype was seen ten or more times. V and J are TRBV29-1 and TRBJ1-1, with D uncertain. Germline V gene data show CDR1 as SQVTM and CDR2 as ANQGSEA. Trimming took off 7 bases at V and 10 bases at J, with 25 bases between the two ends. The CDR3 runs 14 residues. CDR3 coding DNA: TGCAGCGCCGGCCCGACGGAAGCAAAATTTGGAGCTTTCTTT. Amino acids: CSAGPTEAKFGAFF.

Points on this clonotype: Since a much larger clone is just one base distant, this may be a read error. In DNA, the CDR3 is TGCAGCGTTGAAGCCCAGACAGGGACTCTGGCTTCCTTT. Amino acid sequence: CSVEAQTGTLASF. This chain connects TRBV29-1 to TRBJ1-1, with 7 nucleotides matching TRBD1. Germline assignment: CDR1 SQVTM and CDR2 ANQGSEA. The CDR3 is 13 amino acids.

The chain links TRBV4-1 to TRBJ2-5; no clear D gene. CDR3 length: 15 amino acids. Germline V gene sequence: CDR1 MGHRA, CDR2 YSYEKL. The germline V and J ends were trimmed by 1 base and 2 bases, with 11 bases remaining between them. DNA of the CDR3: TGCGCCAGCAGCCAAGTGCGAGTGCTACAAGAGACCCAGTACTTC. It specifies CASSQVRVLQETQYF.

This clonotype appeared once. The chain links TRBV7-2 to TRBJ1-6; no clear D gene. This CDR3 is 17 amino acids long. Germline CDR1 SGHTA, CDR2 FQGNSA. The V and J ends lost 0 bases and 0 bases respectively, with 9 bases between them. The CDR3 region is CASSLAGISSYNSPLHF. CDR3 DNA sequence: TGTGCCAGCAGCTTAGCCGGGATTAGCTCCTATAATTCACCCCTCCACTTT.

The chain has TRBV7-7 and TRBJ2-2; D not certain. V was trimmed by 5 bases and J by 5 bases, leaving 15 bases between them. This CDR3 is built from 15 residues. Germline V CDR1 and CDR2: SSHAT, FNYEAQ (reference sequence). CDR3 residues: CASSAPTARTGELFF. For the CDR3, the DNA is TGTGCCAGCAGCGCCCCCACCGCGAGGACCGGGGAGCTGTTTTTT. Supplemented by reference TRBV7-7 and TRBJ2-2, the full variable domain reads GAGVSQSPRYKVTKRGQDVTLRCDPISSHATLYWYQQALGQGPEFLTYFNYEAQPDKSGLPSDRFSAERPEGSISTLTIQRTEQRDSAMYRCASSAPTARTGELFFGEGSRLTVL.

Worth noting for this clonotype: A read error may account for a junction end that differs from germline. V and J are TRBV5-6 and TRBJ1-1, with D hard to call. The CDR3 is 14 residues long. Germline V gives CDR1 SGHDT, CDR2 YYEEEE. CDR3 nucleotides: TGCGCCAGCAGCGTCCCGGGAAGCAAAGCGCCAGCTTTCTTT. Residues: CASSVPGSKAPAFF.

There are many counts of this clonotype. The chain uses TRBV6-2 or TRBV6-3 and TRBJ1-5, with unresolved D. The CDR3 sequence is 13 residues long. Germline assignment: CDR1 MNHEY and CDR2 SVGEGT. The V and J ends lost 2 bases and 6 bases respectively, with 8 bases between them. The CDR3 reads CASSYVGGQPQHF. The DNA for the CDR3 is TGTGCCAGCAGTTACGTGGGAGGTCAGCCCCAGCATTTT.

This clonotype was detected a few times. The chain carries TRBV29-1 and TRBJ1-2, with 10 positions matching TRBD1. There are 14 residues in the CDR3. The V and J ends lost 5 bases and 1 base, in that order; junction bases with no gene match: 4. Germline-derived CDR1 and CDR2 are SQVTM and ANQGSEA. The CDR3 DNA follows: TGCAGCGTTACAGGGACAGGGGATAACTATGGCTACACCTTC. The encoded protein is CSVTGTGDNYGYTF.

This clonotype was picked up many times. CDR3 bases: TGTGCCAGCAGCCAGGGACTAGAGTTGGAGACCCAGTACTTC. Translating it yields CASSQGLELETQYF. The genes are TRBV4-2 and TRBJ2-5, with 8 nucleotides matching TRBD2. The germline CDR1 and CDR2 sequences are LGHNA and YNFKEQ. This CDR3 spans 14 amino acids. V shed 3 bases and J 5 bases; nucleotides not matched to a gene: 5.

The rearrangement uses TRBV20-1 and TRBJ1-1; tentatively, D is TRBD1 (5 bases). V shed 1 base and J shed 7 bases, with 10 bases lying between them. This CDR3 is built from 12 residues. Germline V gives CDR1 DFQATT, CDR2 SNEGSKA (reference sequence). The CDR3 is CSARGTGGEAFF. CDR3 sequence (DNA): TGCAGTGCTAGAGGCACGGGGGGTGAAGCTTTCTTT.

CDR3 nucleotides: TGTGCCGTATCGGCCCAGGGTAACCCGCCCCAGCATTTT. This sequence encodes CAVSAQGNPPQHF. J is TRBJ1-5 and V is TRBV10-3; D is possibly TRBD1 (5 bases). This CDR3 region has 13 residues. V was cut by 11 bases and J by 9 bases, with 20 bases left in between. The V gene's germline CDR1 is ENHRY and CDR2 SYGVKD.

This clonotype was detected many times. This chain joins TRBV7-3 and TRBJ1-4, with D perhaps matching TRBD1 (5 bases). The CDR3 totals 17 residues. V shed 0 bases and J shed 0 bases, with 11 bases lying between them. From germline, CDR1 is SGHTA and CDR2 FQGTGA. CDR3 amino acids: CASSLTTGLTTNEKLFF. CDR3 in DNA: TGTGCCAGCAGCTTAACGACGGGGCTTACAACTAATGAAAAACTGTTTTTT.

This clonotype was found many times. V usage is TRBV7-8 and J usage is TRBJ2-6; 8 nucleotides agree with TRBD1. The junction had 5 bases not matched to a gene; V was cut back by 4 bases and J by 3 bases. The CDR3 contains 16 residues. The V gene's germline CDR1 is SGHVS and CDR2 FQNEAQ. The DNA of the CDR3 is TGTGCCAGCAGCTCCCAGGGGGCGCTTGGGGCCAACGTCCTGACTTTC. It specifies CASSSQGALGANVLTF. The complete variable domain, with remaining parts taken from reference TRBV7-8 and TRBJ2-6, reads GAGVSQSPRYKVAKRGQDVALRCDPISGHVSLFWYQQALGQGPEFLTYFQNEAQLDKSGLPSDRFFAERPEGSVSTLKIQRTQQEDSAVYLCASSSQGALGANVLTFGAGSRLTVL.

This clonotype was seen more than once but under ten times. The junction and the germline gene differ at one end; a read error may be behind it. The V gene is TRBV5-1, the J gene TRBJ2-7, with 10 bases matching TRBD1. In germline, CDR1 is SGHRS, CDR2 YFSETQ. This CDR3 spans 14 amino acids. CDR3: CASSPGTGVYEQYF. The CDR3 DNA sequence: TGTGCCAGCAGCCCCGGGACAGGGGTCTACGAGCAGTACTTC.

This clonotype was detected once. V usage is TRBV3-1 and J usage is TRBJ1-1; the D gene is possibly TRBD1 (5 bases). The CDR3 has 15 amino acids. V dropped 0 bases and J dropped 2 bases, with 10 bases sitting between them. Germline CDR1 and CDR2: LGHDT and YNNKEL (reference sequence). The CDR3 bases are TGTGCCAGCAGCCAAGAAGCGCAGGGAAACACTGAAGCTTTCTTT. Its translation is CASSQEAQGNTEAFF.

This clonotype was counted at least ten times. This rearrangement joins TRBV24-1 to TRBJ2-7, with D uncertain. The V gene's germline CDR1 is KGHDR and CDR2 SFDVKD. The V end lost 1 base, the J end lost 5 bases, and 8 bases lay between the germline ends. The CDR3 consists of 13 residues. The CDR3 bases are TGTGCCACCAGTGATTTCAGAGCAGACGAGCAGTACTTC. Amino acids: CATSDFRADEQYF.

This clonotype occurred a few times. The chain links TRBV7-2 to TRBJ2-5; 9 bases map to TRBD1. The germline CDR1 and CDR2 sequences are SGHTA and FQGNSA. J lost 1 base, V lost 5 bases, and 5 bases had no gene match. The CDR3 covers 15 residues. Written as DNA, the CDR3 is TGTGCCAGCAGCAGACAGGGGGGGGCCCAAGAGACCCAGTACTTC. It encodes CASSRQGGAQETQYF.

Points on this clonotype: One base away lies a much larger clone, so this may be a sequencing read error. V is TRBV29-1 and J is TRBJ1-1, with D possibly being TRBD1 (6 bases). The CDR3 consists of 15 residues. CDR1 is SQVTM and CDR2 is ANQGSEA in the germline V gene. CDR3 DNA sequence: TGCAGCGTTGAAAGCGCCGGGACACAAAACACTGAAGCTTCCTTT. It is translated as CSVESAGTQNTEASF.

This clonotype has a handful of counts. The chain links TRBV10-3 to TRBJ1-5; no firm D call. Trimming removed 11 bases from V and 0 bases from J, with 14 bases in between. This CDR3 region has 14 residues. Germline V lookup: CDR1 ENHRY, CDR2 SYGVKD. The CDR3 protein is CAAGIEGSNQPQHF. The CDR3 coding sequence is TGTGCCGCGGGTATAGAGGGTAGCAATCAGCCCCAGCATTTT.

This clonotype came up many times. The chain combines TRBV10-3 with TRBJ1-2, with 11 bases aligning to TRBD1. Trimming at V came to 6 bases and at J to 11 bases, leaving 8 bases not matched to a gene. CDR3 length: 13 amino acids. Germline CDR1 and CDR2: ENHRY and SYGVKD. CDR3 amino acids: CAIRAGQGASYTF. The DNA of the CDR3 is TGTGCCATCAGGGCCGGACAGGGGGCAAGTTACACCTTC.

This chain uses TRBV29-1 with TRBJ1-5; D perhaps matches TRBD1 (5 bases). The CDR3 covers 13 residues. V lost 6 bases and J lost 3, with 12 bases in between. The germline CDR1 and CDR2 sequences are SQVTM and ANQGSEA. This CDR3 is CSVADRYNQPQHF. CDR3 coding DNA: TGCAGCGTCGCCGACAGATACAATCAGCCCCAGCATTTT.

This clonotype occurred a few times. The V gene is TRBV20-1, the J gene TRBJ2-7; no definite D call. Trimming left V 1 base short and J 6 bases short, with 7 bases between. Germline V gives CDR1 DFQATT, CDR2 SNEGSKA (reference sequence). The CDR3 covers 11 residues. The CDR3 sequence is CSARVGSEQYF. CDR3 nucleotides: TGCAGTGCTAGAGTGGGTAGCGAGCAGTACTTC.